The next 26 T cell receptor beta chains were all read from a single sample in a study of identical twins. Via MiXCR, TCRdb re-called the 5' RACE reads, giving one row per CDR3 protein. The table includes approximately 260,000 distinct CDR3 sequences, approximately 8.3% detected once. This sample also appeared in a second study, on yellow fever vaccine responses in identical twins.

Sequencing used CD8+ T cells sorted from blood. The source of these receptors is a young woman in good health.

CDR3 in amino acids: CASSQEWTGDNYGYTF. The CDR3 coding sequence is TGCGCCAGCAGCCAAGAATGGACAGGGGATAACTATGGCTACACCTTC. The chain has TRBV4-3 and TRBJ1-2; 9 nucleotides line up with TRBD1. Trimming cost V 0 bases and J 1 base; bases outside gene matches: 3. The germline gives CDR1 LGHNA, CDR2 YSLEER. The CDR3 is 16 residues long.

This chain connects TRBV5-1 to TRBJ2-6; 10 nucleotides align to TRBD1. CDR3 length: 18 residues. Looked up from germline, CDR1 is SGHRS and CDR2 is YFSETQ. Trimming cost V 7 bases and J 0 bases; bases outside gene matches: 10. The chain's CDR3 is CASHHGDRGISGANVLTF. CDR3 in DNA: TGCGCCAGCCACCACGGGGACAGGGGCATCTCTGGGGCCAACGTCCTGACTTTC.

This clonotype was recorded a few times. V and J are TRBV4-1 and TRBJ1-6; D remains unclear. The CDR3 sequence is 13 residues long. V was cut by 1 base and J by 6 bases, with 4 bases left in between. Germline-derived CDR1 and CDR2 are MGHRA and YSYEKL. CDR3 in amino acids: CASSQASNSPLHF. DNA for the CDR3: TGCGCCAGCAGCCAAGCCTCTAATTCACCCCTCCACTTT.

This chain joins TRBV7-9 and TRBJ1-4; 9 nucleotides line up with TRBD1. Germline trimming cut 5 bases from V and 8 bases from J; bases unmatched to any gene: 12. CDR3 size: 16 residues. Germline CDR1 SEHNR, CDR2 FQNEAQ (reference sequence). The CDR3 here is CASSPAGTGKVEKLFF. The CDR3 nucleotides are TGTGCCAGCAGCCCGGCCGGGACAGGGAAGGTGGAAAAACTGTTTTTT.

This clonotype showed up many times. The gene calls are TRBV7-8 and TRBJ2-7; TRBD2 aligns across 12 bases. Germline CDR1 and CDR2: SGHVS and FQNEAQ. The CDR3 covers 15 residues. J was trimmed by 3 bases and V by 5 bases; bases with no gene match: 5. CDR3 sequence: CASSTTSGSDYEQYF. The CDR3 DNA sequence: TGTGCCAGCAGCACGACTAGCGGGAGCGACTACGAGCAGTACTTC.

The V gene is TRBV6-2 or TRBV6-3, the J gene TRBJ2-3, with unresolved D. This CDR3 region has 17 residues. Germline assignment: CDR1 MNHEY and CDR2 SVGEGT. Trimming shortened V by 8 bases and J by 0 bases, and 21 bases separated the two germline ends. CDR3 DNA: TGTGCCAGCTCCTTCGAGGACGCAATTCCTAGCACAGATACGCAGTATTTT. Protein: CASSFEDAIPSTDTQYF.

This clonotype was counted many times. V usage is TRBV4-3 and J usage is TRBJ2-3, with D unclear. V gave up 0 bases and J gave up 0 bases, with 7 bases separating them. This CDR3 comprises 15 residues. The germline V gene has CDR1 LGHNA and CDR2 YSLEER. CDR3 sequence (DNA): TGCGCCAGCAGCCAAGACATCTCCAGCACAGATACGCAGTATTTT. It translates to CASSQDISSTDTQYF.

This clonotype has a count of ten or more. The CDR3 sequence: CSVEDFAGWTNEQFF. The CDR3 DNA is TGCAGCGTTGAAGATTTTGCAGGGTGGACGAATGAGCAGTTCTTC. This sequence joins TRBV29-1 and TRBJ2-1, with a weak D call TRBD1 (5 bases). V was trimmed by 0 bases and J by 7 bases, leaving 16 bases between them. Germline loops: CDR1 SQVTM, CDR2 ANQGSEA. CDR3 length: 15 residues.

This clonotype was counted many times. The genes are TRBV20-1 and TRBJ2-1; D not certain. The V and J ends lost 1 base and 5 bases respectively, with 15 bases between them. Looked up from germline, CDR1 is DFQATT and CDR2 is SNEGSKA (reference sequence). The CDR3 runs to 15 residues. This chain's CDR3 is CSARGLLGPHNEQFF. The CDR3 DNA is TGCAGTGCTAGAGGGTTACTCGGGCCCCACAATGAGCAGTTCTTC.

The chain combines TRBV20-1 with TRBJ2-1, with 7 bases matching TRBD1. CDR3 length: 14 amino acids. The trim removed 5 bases at V and 3 bases at J, leaving 7 bases unmatched. Germline V gene sequence: CDR1 DFQATT, CDR2 SNEGSKA (reference sequence). The CDR3 loop reads CSAPWTGDYNEQFF. In DNA form, the CDR3 reads TGCAGTGCTCCCTGGACAGGAGACTACAATGAGCAGTTCTTC.

V gene TRBV29-1 combines with J gene TRBJ2-7; TRBD1 aligns across 7 bases. Looked up from germline, CDR1 is SQVTM and CDR2 is ANQGSEA. Trimming took 6 bases from V and 4 from J; bases not matched to a gene: 6. The CDR3 has 12 residues. CDR3 DNA: TGCAGCGTGAAAGGACAGGATTACGAGCAGTACTTC. It yields the protein CSVKGQDYEQYF.

This clonotype was recorded a few times. The V gene is TRBV29-1, the J gene TRBJ2-7; TRBD2 aligns across 11 bases. The germline V gene has CDR1 SQVTM and CDR2 ANQGSEA. J lost 3 bases, V lost 1 base, and 11 bases had no gene match. CDR3 length equals 17 residues. The CDR3 region is CSVEGLKGLADNYEQYF. In DNA form, the CDR3 reads TGCAGCGTTGAAGGGCTAAAGGGACTAGCGGACAACTACGAGCAGTACTTC.

This chain joins TRBV4-3 and TRBJ2-7, with 16 positions matching TRBD2. Germline CDR1 and CDR2: LGHNA and YSLEER. Unmatched junction bases numbered 3, after V lost 3 bases and J lost 4 bases. The CDR3 covers 16 residues. This chain's CDR3 is CASSQGLAGGPYEQYF. In DNA, the CDR3 is TGCGCCAGCAGCCAGGGACTAGCGGGAGGGCCTTACGAGCAGTACTTC.

This clonotype has ten or more counts. The chain joins TRBV15 to TRBJ2-2; D remains unclear. CDR3 length: 16 residues. V lost 0 bases, J lost 3 bases, and 11 bases lay in between. Per the germline V gene, CDR1 is LNHNV and CDR2 is YYDKDF (reference sequence). CDR3 in DNA: TGTGCCACCAGCAGAGATCTCGACAAATACACCGGGGAGCTGTTTTTT. Translating gives CATSRDLDKYTGELFF.

This clonotype was seen only a few times. The rearrangement links TRBV27 to TRBJ1-1, with 9 positions matching TRBD1. This CDR3 region has 13 residues. J lost 7 bases, V lost 4 bases, and 4 bases had no gene match. Per the germline V gene, CDR1 is MNHEY and CDR2 is SMNVEV (reference sequence). The DNA for the CDR3 is TGTGCCAGCAGTTGGGGACAGGGATTTGAAGCTTTCTTT. Residues: CASSWGQGFEAFF.

This chain uses TRBV7-9 with TRBJ2-1; D possibly corresponds to TRBD1 (5 bases). V dropped 5 bases and J dropped 12 bases, with 17 bases sitting between them. The V gene's germline CDR1 is SEHNR and CDR2 FQNEAQ (reference sequence). The length of the CDR3 is 13 residues. The CDR3 DNA is TGTGCCAGCAGCGTCTGGGGCCCCCAATGGCAGTTCTTC. It encodes CASSVWGPQWQFF.

Ten or more counts support this clonotype. The chain carries TRBV27 and TRBJ2-7, with a tentative D call TRBD2 (7 bases). Germline CDR1 and CDR2: MNHEY and SMNVEV (reference sequence). Trimming took off 5 bases at V and 0 bases at J, with 11 bases between the two ends. This CDR3 has 14 residues. In DNA, the CDR3 is TGTGCCAGCAGTAGGGGGGGGAGCTCCTACGAGCAGTACTTC. It encodes CASSRGGSSYEQYF.

This clonotype was detected ten times or more. This chain links TRBV4-3 with TRBJ2-7, with 10 bases that match TRBD2. Germline loops: CDR1 LGHNA, CDR2 YSLEER. The V and J ends lost 2 bases and 3 bases, in that order; junction bases with no gene match: 7. The CDR3 is made up of 16 amino acids. CDR3 residues: CASSQLSSGSFYEQYF. The CDR3 bases are TGCGCCAGCAGCCAATTATCTAGCGGGAGCTTCTACGAGCAGTACTTC.

This clonotype was seen at least ten times. The V call is TRBV7-9, the J call TRBJ2-5; D remains unclear. V lost 5 bases and J 5 bases, leaving 18 bases between the germline ends. There are 15 residues in the CDR3. CDR1 SEHNR and CDR2 FQNEAQ come from the germline V gene (reference sequence). The CDR3 coding sequence is TGTGCCAGCAGCCCAAATCCGCAATCTCGGGAGACCCAGTACTTC. The encoded protein is CASSPNPQSRETQYF.

The rearrangement links TRBV7-3 to TRBJ2-7; TRBD2 aligns across 11 bases. The junction had 8 bases not matched to a gene; V was cut back by 2 bases and J by 5 bases. Germline assignment: CDR1 SGHTA and CDR2 FQGTGA. This CDR3 has 16 residues. The CDR3 here is CASSLGTGLAANEQYF. For the CDR3, the DNA is TGTGCCAGCAGCTTAGGTACGGGACTAGCGGCGAACGAGCAGTACTTC.

This clonotype was seen only a few times. The rearrangement uses TRBV7-2 and TRBJ2-3; D remains ambiguous. The germline V gene encodes CDR1 SGHTA and CDR2 FQGNSA. CDR3 length equals 16 residues. The V end lost 1 base, the J end lost 4 bases, and 15 bases lay between the germline ends. In DNA, the CDR3 is TGTGCCAGCAGCTTAGAAACCGGATGGGGTCCAGATACGCAGTATTTT. This translates into CASSLETGWGPDTQYF.

The J gene is TRBJ2-1, the V gene TRBV10-1; 7 positions match TRBD2. The J segment lost 5 bases and the V segment lost 2 bases, leaving 15 bases of the junction unmatched. Germline CDR1 reads WNHNN; CDR2 reads SYGVQD (reference sequence). The CDR3 loop spans 18 amino acids. Written as DNA, the CDR3 is TGCGCCAGCAGTGAGGTTTTCGGGAGGCCTCTGCGCGACAATGAGCAGTTCTTC. It translates to CASSEVFGRPLRDNEQFF.

This clonotype has at least ten counts. This chain connects TRBV10-3 to TRBJ1-3, with D unclear. This CDR3 has 15 residues. V was cut by 6 bases and J by 4 bases, with 16 bases left in between. The germline V gene encodes CDR1 ENHRY and CDR2 SYGVKD. The CDR3 loop is CAIRTWTAGGNTIYF. CDR3 bases: TGTGCCATCAGGACCTGGACGGCCGGAGGAAACACCATATATTTT.

This clonotype was recorded a few times. The J gene is TRBJ2-1, the V gene TRBV24-1; TRBD1 matches 12 bases. After removal of 9 bases from V and 6 bases from J, the junction contained 2 bases not matched to a gene. Germline-derived CDR1 and CDR2 are KGHDR and SFDVKD. The CDR3 has 13 amino acids. The CDR3 coding sequence is TGTGCCACCTGGGACAGGGGGCGCAATGAGCAGTTCTTC. This encodes CATWDRGRNEQFF.

This clonotype was detected ten times or more. The chain combines TRBV29-1 with TRBJ2-7, with 9 bases aligning to TRBD1. Germline V lookup: CDR1 SQVTM, CDR2 ANQGSEA. The CDR3 sequence is 13 residues long. Trimming removed 1 base from V and 2 bases from J; junction bases left unmatched: 0. CDR3 in amino acids: CSVEGTGAYEQYF. For the CDR3, the DNA is TGCAGCGTTGAAGGGACAGGGGCCTACGAGCAGTACTTC.

J is TRBJ2-5 and V is TRBV20-1; possible D gene TRBD1, 5 bases. The V and J ends lost 1 base and 0 bases respectively, with 9 bases between them. This CDR3 has 14 residues. CDR1 DFQATT and CDR2 SNEGSKA come from the germline V gene (reference sequence). The CDR3 region is CSARAPGYQETQYF. The CDR3 bases are TGCAGTGCTAGAGCTCCAGGGTACCAAGAGACCCAGTACTTC.